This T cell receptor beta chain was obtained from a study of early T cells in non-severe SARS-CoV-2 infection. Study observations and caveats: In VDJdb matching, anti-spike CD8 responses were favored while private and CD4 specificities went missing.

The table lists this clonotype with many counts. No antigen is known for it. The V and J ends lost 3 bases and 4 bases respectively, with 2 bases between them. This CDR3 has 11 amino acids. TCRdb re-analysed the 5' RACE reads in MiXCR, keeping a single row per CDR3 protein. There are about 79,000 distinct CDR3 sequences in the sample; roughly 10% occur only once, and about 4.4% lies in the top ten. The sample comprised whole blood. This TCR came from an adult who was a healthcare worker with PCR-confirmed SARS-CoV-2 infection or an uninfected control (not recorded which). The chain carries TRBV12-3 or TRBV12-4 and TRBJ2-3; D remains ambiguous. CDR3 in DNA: TGTGCCAGCAGTTTTTCAGATACGCAGTATTTT. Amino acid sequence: CASSFSDTQYF.